The 2 T cell receptor beta chains in this list originate from one sample, sequenced in a study of T cell responses to AZD1222 COVID-19 vaccine. The data were produced by immunoSEQ multiplex PCR, yet TCRdb's version contains in-frame clones alone and is incomplete. The table lists over 150,000 clones, around 92% of them singletons. This sample comprised peripheral blood, obtained on day 0 of MenACWY control vaccination. These TCRs come from an adult in good health.

Here the CDR3 reads CASSLETGITGELFF. The CDR3 DNA follows: TGTGCCAGCAGCTTAGAGACAGGTATCACCGGGGAGCTGTTTTTT. The gene calls are TRBV7-8 and TRBJ2-2, with D perhaps TRBD1 (6 bases). Trimming took off 1 base at V and 4 bases at J, with 10 bases between the two ends. Germline V gene sequence: CDR1 SGHVS, CDR2 FQNEAQ. This CDR3 comprises 15 residues.

V gene TRBV3-1 (or the pseudogene TRBV3-2) combines with J gene TRBJ2-5; the D gene is possibly TRBD1 (6 bases). V gave up 3 bases and J gave up 7 bases, with 12 bases separating them. The CDR3 is 13 residues long. Per the germline V gene, CDR1 is LGHDT and CDR2 is YNNKEL (reference sequence). DNA of the CDR3: TGTGCCAGCAGCCAGACAGGCCAGGGGACCCAGTACTTC. It yields the protein CASSQTGQGTQYF.